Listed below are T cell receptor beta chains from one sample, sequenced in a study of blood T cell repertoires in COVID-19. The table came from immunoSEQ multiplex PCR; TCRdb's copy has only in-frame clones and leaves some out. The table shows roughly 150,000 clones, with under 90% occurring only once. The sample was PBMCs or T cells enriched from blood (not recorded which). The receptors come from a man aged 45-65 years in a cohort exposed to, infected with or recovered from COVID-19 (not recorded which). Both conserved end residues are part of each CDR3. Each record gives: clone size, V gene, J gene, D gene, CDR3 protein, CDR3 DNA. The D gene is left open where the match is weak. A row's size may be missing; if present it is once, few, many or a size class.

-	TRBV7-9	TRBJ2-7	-	CASSLVQAASYEQYF	TGTGCCAGCAGCTTAGTACAGGCGGCCTCCTACGAGCAGTACTTC
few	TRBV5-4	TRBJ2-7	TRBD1	CASSLGQTEQYF	TGTGCCAGCAGCCTGGGACAGACCGAGCAGTACTTC
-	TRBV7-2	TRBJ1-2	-	CASSLASGLANYGYTF	TGTGCCAGCAGCTTAGCGTCAGGCCTTGCTAACTATGGCTACACCTTC
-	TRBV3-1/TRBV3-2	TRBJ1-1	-	CASSQDSVGNTEAFF	TGTGCCAGCAGCCAAGATTCGGTCGGGAACACTGAAGCTTTCTTT
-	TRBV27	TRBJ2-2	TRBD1	CASSLTGGELFF	TGTGCCAGCAGTTTAACAGGGGGTGAGCTGTTTTTT
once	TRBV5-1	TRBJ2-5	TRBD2	CASSSGLAGGIETQYF	TGCGCCAGCAGCTCGGGACTAGCGGGAGGCATAGAGACCCAGTACTTC
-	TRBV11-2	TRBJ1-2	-	CASSPSGQRGYGYTF	TGTGCCAGCAGCCCCTCCGGACAGCGGGGCTATGGCTACACCTTC
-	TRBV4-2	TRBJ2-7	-	CASSLSAGEQYF	TGTGCCAGCAGCCTCAGTGCGGGCGAGCAGTACTTC
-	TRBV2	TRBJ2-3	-	CASSAVGGTDTQYF	TGTGCCAGCAGCGCAGTCGGGGGCACAGATACGCAGTATTTT
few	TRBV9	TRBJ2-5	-	CASSDSLSDLYQETQYF	TGTGCCAGCAGCGACTCCCTGAGCGACCTGTACCAAGAGACCCAGTACTTC
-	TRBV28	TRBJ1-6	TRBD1	CASSSGQANSPLHF	TGTGCCAGCAGTTCAGGACAGGCCAATTCACCCCTCCACTTT
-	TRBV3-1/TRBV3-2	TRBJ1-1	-	CASSQGWVGQEAFF	TGTGCCAGCAGCCAAGGTTGGGTTGGGCAGGAAGCTTTCTTT
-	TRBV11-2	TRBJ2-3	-	CASSLVEGAISDTQYF	TGTGCCAGCAGCTTAGTGGAGGGGGCTATATCAGATACGCAGTATTTT
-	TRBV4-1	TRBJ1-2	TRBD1	CASSQDLTSGQSLYGYTF	TGCGCCAGCAGCCAAGATCTGACCTCGGGACAGTCGTTGTATGGCTACACCTTC
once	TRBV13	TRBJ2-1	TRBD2	CASSPEGLAGDDEQFF	TGTGCCAGCAGCCCCGAGGGACTAGCGGGAGACGATGAGCAGTTCTTC
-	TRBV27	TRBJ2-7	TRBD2	CASSLPGLAGGEQYF	TGTGCCAGCAGTTTACCGGGACTAGCGGGAGGCGAGCAGTACTTC
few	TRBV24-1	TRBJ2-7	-	CATSATVLYEQYF	TGTGCCACCAGTGCCACGGTACTCTACGAGCAGTACTTC
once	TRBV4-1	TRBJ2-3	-	CASSQGGSGHKLTRRTDTQYF	TGCGCCAGCAGCCAAGGGGGGAGCGGACATAAACTGACTAGACGCACAGATACGCAGTATTTT
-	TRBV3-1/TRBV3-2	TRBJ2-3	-	CASSGGTSSIGNTQYF	TGTGCCAGCAGCGGAGGGACTTCCTCTATTGGGAATACGCAGTATTTT
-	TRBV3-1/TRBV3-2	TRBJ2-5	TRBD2	CASSRGRLETQYF	TGTGCCAGCAGCCGCGGGAGATTAGAGACCCAGTACTTC
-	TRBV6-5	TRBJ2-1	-	CASSTGLSYNEQFF	TGTGCCAGCAGCACAGGGCTGTCCTACAATGAGCAGTTCTTC
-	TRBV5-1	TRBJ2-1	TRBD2	CASLGGSQNEQFF	TGCGCCAGCTTAGGCGGGAGTCAAAATGAGCAGTTCTTC
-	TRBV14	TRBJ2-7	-	CASSQTGKLPFEQYF	TGTGCCAGCAGCCAAACCGGGAAGTTGCCGTTCGAGCAGTACTTC
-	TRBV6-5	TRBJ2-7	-	CASSYTGVRYEQYF	TGTGCCAGCAGTTACACGGGAGTGCGGTACGAGCAGTACTTC
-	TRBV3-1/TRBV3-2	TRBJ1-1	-	CASSLREFRTEAFF	TGTGCCAGCAGCCTAAGGGAGTTCCGCACTGAAGCTTTCTTT
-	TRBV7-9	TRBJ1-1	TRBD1	CASSFTTGGTEAFF	TGTGCCAGCAGCTTTACGACAGGGGGGACTGAAGCTTTCTTT
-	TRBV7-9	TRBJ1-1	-	CASSSQEQGHEAFF	TGTGCCAGCAGCTCGCAGGAACAGGGCCACGAAGCTTTCTTT
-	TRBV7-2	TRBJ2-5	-	CASRYGRGGETQYF	TGTGCCAGCAGATACGGCAGGGGCGGGGAGACCCAGTACTTC
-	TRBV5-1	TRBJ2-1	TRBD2	CASSFGLAGYEQFF	TGCGCCAGCAGCTTCGGACTAGCGGGATATGAGCAGTTCTTC
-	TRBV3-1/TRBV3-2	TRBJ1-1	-	CASSQAGVPEAFF	TGTGCCAGCAGCCAAGCAGGGGTGCCTGAAGCTTTCTTT
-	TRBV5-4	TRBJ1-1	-	CASSFHEWTEAFF	TGTGCCAGCAGCTTTCATGAGTGGACTGAAGCTTTCTTT
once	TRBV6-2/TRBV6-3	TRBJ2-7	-	CASSPPGSYEQYF	TGTGCCAGCAGTCCCCCGGGCTCCTACGAGCAGTACTTC
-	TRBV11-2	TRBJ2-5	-	CASSLASETQYF	TGTGCCAGCAGCTTAGCTTCGGAGACCCAGTACTTC
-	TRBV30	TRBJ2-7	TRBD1	CAWTGQGSEQYF	TGTGCCTGGACGGGACAGGGATCCGAGCAGTACTTC
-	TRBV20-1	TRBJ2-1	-	CSAINTGEQFF	TGCAGTGCTATAAATACGGGTGAGCAGTTCTTC
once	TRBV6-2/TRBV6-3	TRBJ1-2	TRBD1	CASSDGTGKRTNYGYTF	TGTGCCAGCAGTGACGGGACAGGGAAAAGAACTAACTATGGCTACACCTTC
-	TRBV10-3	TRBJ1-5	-	CAISESRQTEQPQHF	TGTGCCATCAGTGAGTCCCGACAGACGGAGCAGCCCCAGCATTTT
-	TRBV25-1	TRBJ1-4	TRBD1	CASRGDDRDATNEKLFF	TGTGCCAGCAGAGGGGATGACAGGGACGCAACTAATGAAAAACTGTTTTTT
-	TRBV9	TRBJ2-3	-	CASSATGPRTDTQYF	TGTGCCAGCAGCGCGACAGGCCCCCGCACAGATACGCAGTATTTT
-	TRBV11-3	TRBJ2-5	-	CASSPDGSETQYF	TGTGCCAGCAGCCCAGACGGTAGCGAGACCCAGTACTTC
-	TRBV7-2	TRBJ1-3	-	CASSNQGNTIYF	TGTGCCAGCAGTAACCAGGGAAACACCATATATTTT
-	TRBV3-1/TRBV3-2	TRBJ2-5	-	CASSQGSQGKETQYF	TGTGCCAGCAGCCAAGGTTCCCAGGGGAAAGAGACCCAGTACTTC
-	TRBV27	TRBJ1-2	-	CASSPTGAYGYTF	TGTGCCAGCAGCCCGACTGGAGCCTATGGCTACACCTTC
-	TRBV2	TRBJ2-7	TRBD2	CAWEGPTYEQYF	TGTGCTTGGGAGGGCCCTACCTACGAGCAGTACTTC
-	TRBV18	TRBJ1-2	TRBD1	CASSPPGQGAYGYTF	TGTGCCAGCTCACCACCGGGACAGGGGGCCTATGGCTACACCTTC
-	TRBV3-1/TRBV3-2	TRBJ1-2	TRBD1	CASSQGQGRNGYTF	TGTGCCAGCAGCCAAGGACAGGGGAGGAATGGCTACACCTTC
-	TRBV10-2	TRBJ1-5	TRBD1	CASSETGEGNQPQHF	TGCGCCAGCAGCGAGACAGGGGAAGGCAATCAGCCCCAGCATTTT
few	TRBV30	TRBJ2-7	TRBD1	CAWKQRQGSYEQYF	TGTGCCTGGAAGCAGAGACAGGGAAGCTACGAGCAGTACTTC
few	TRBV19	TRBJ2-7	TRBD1	CASSRTGAYEQYF	TGTGCCAGTAGTCGCACAGGGGCCTACGAGCAGTACTTC
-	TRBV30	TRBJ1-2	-	CAWSQAPYGYTF	TGTGCCTGGTCCCAGGCTCCCTATGGCTACACCTTC
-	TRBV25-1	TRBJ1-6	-	CASCRGALNSPLHF	TGTGCCAGCTGCAGGGGAGCCCTTAATTCACCCCTCCACTTT
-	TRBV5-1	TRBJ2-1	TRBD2	CASSSGGTNGNEQFF	TGCGCCAGCAGTTCCGGGGGGACCAACGGGAATGAGCAGTTCTTC
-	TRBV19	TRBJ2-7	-	CASSSGVGAYEQYF	TGTGCCAGTAGTAGCGGGGTTGGAGCCTACGAGCAGTACTTC
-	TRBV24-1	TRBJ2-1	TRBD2	CATSDRDVGRGYYNEQFF	TGTGCCACCAGTGACCGGGACGTAGGGCGGGGGTACTACAATGAGCAGTTCTTC
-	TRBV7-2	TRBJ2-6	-	CASSALSGANVLTF	TGTGCCAGCAGCGCCCTAAGTGGGGCCAACGTCCTGACTTTC